The next 18 T cell receptor beta chains were all read from a single sample in a study of CD8+ T cells in alopecia areata (dated by TCRdb to between 2018 and 2020). Read against the paper, the sample's time point label means: four to five weeks on oral tofacitinib. Taken with the paper, the label for treatment or condition translates to: oral pan-JAK inhibitor, 5-10 mg twice daily. The library came from the immunoSEQ multiplex PCR assay. For TCR sequencing, RNA was extracted from every sample and reverse transcribed into cDNA to serve as template. TCRdb mirrors the immuneACCESS table, restricted to in-frame sequences. Some clones are absent from its copies; in checked studies, under half trace to an unresolved V gene, and the reason for the others is unknown. The sample contains about 140,000 clones, 65% to 90% of them found a single time. The top ten clones comprise 25% of the sample. Sequenced material: CD8+ T cells sorted from blood, taken at week 4, from a patient treated with tofacitinib. These receptors were obtained from a human donor with alopecia areata.

The J gene is TRBJ2-6, the V gene TRBV7-2, with 8 nucleotides matching TRBD2. V shed 2 bases, J shed 0 bases, and the junction held 9 bases outside the gene matches. The germline V gene encodes CDR1 SGHTA and CDR2 FQGNSA. The CDR3 spans 19 residues. In DNA, the CDR3 is TGTGCCAGCAGCTTAAGGACTAGCTCCTACACCTCTGGGGCCAACGTCCTGACTTTC. It codes for CASSLRTSSYTSGANVLTF.

This rearrangement joins TRBV29-1 to TRBJ2-1; 9 bases are a match to TRBD2. Trimming removed 4 bases from V and 0 bases from J; junction bases left unmatched: 13. CDR3 length equals 18 residues. From germline, CDR1 is SQVTM and CDR2 ANQGSEA. Here the CDR3 reads CSVGVSRLAESSYNEQFF. The CDR3 DNA follows: TGCAGCGTTGGAGTTTCGAGACTAGCGGAGAGCTCCTACAATGAGCAGTTCTTC.

J is TRBJ2-7 and V is TRBV15; 9 bases map to TRBD1. V gave up 5 bases and J gave up 3 bases; unmatched junction bases: 8. The CDR3 spans 15 residues. Germline lookup yields CDR1 LNHNV and CDR2 YYDKDF (reference sequence). CDR3: CATSEQGTGYYEQYF. The CDR3 DNA is TGTGCCACCAGCGAACAAGGGACAGGGTACTACGAGCAGTACTTC.

DNA for the CDR3: TGTGCCAGCAGTCGGGGAACTAGCGGGGCAATAAATGAGCAGTTCTTC. Protein: CASSRGTSGAINEQFF. This chain joins TRBV27 and TRBJ2-1; 10 nucleotides match TRBD2. The J segment lost 7 bases and the V segment lost 5 bases, leaving 11 bases of the junction unmatched. This CDR3 is built from 16 residues. CDR1 and CDR2 (germline): MNHEY, SMNVEV (reference sequence).

The chain links TRBV27 to TRBJ1-5; TRBD1 matches at 9 bases. CDR1 is MNHEY and CDR2 is SMNVEV in the germline V gene (reference sequence). CDR3 length: 15 residues. The J segment lost 2 bases and the V segment lost 8 bases, leaving 7 bases of the junction unmatched. The CDR3 DNA sequence: TGTGCCAGCCAGACAGGGGGTGGTGGCAATCAGCCCCAGCATTTT. It translates to CASQTGGGGNQPQHF.

The chain links TRBV27 to TRBJ2-7, with D unclear. The length of the CDR3 is 13 residues. Germline V gives CDR1 MNHEY, CDR2 SMNVEV (reference sequence). V lost 2 bases, J lost 2 bases, and 7 bases lay in between. The CDR3 region is CASSLSHTYEQYF. Here the CDR3 DNA reads TGTGCCAGCAGTTTAAGTCATACCTACGAGCAGTACTTC.

This chain joins TRBV30 and TRBJ2-3; D gene unclear. CDR3 length: 12 residues. Trimming took 4 bases from V and 5 from J, leaving 10 bases between them. CDR1 GTSNPN and CDR2 SVGIG come from the germline V gene (reference sequence). The DNA for the CDR3 is TGTGCCTGGAATTTAGTCGGAGATACGCAGTATTTT. This encodes CAWNLVGDTQYF. Supplemented by reference TRBV30 and TRBJ2-3, the full variable domain reads SQTIHQWPATLVQPVGSPLSLECTVEGTSNPNLYWYRQAAGRGLQLLFYSVGIGQISSEVPQNLSASRPQDRQFILSSKKLLLSDSGFYLCAWNLVGDTQYFGPGTRLTVL.

This clone has only a few counts. The chain has TRBV30 and TRBJ1-1, with D maybe TRBD1 (5 bases). The V gene's germline CDR1 is GTSNPN and CDR2 SVGIG (reference sequence). The CDR3 is 13 amino acids. Trimming cost V 1 base and J 0 bases, with 6 bases left between them. The CDR3 here is CAWSGGVNTEAFF. DNA of the CDR3: TGTGCCTGGAGTGGGGGGGTGAACACTGAAGCTTTCTTT.

V usage is TRBV4-3 and J usage is TRBJ1-2; D gene uncertain. V gave up 2 bases and J gave up 0 bases, with 10 bases separating them. This CDR3 contains 15 residues. Germline CDR1 and CDR2: LGHNA and YSLEER. CDR3 bases: TGCGCCAGCAGCCAAAGTGGGGAGACTAACTATGGCTACACCTTC. This gives the protein CASSQSGETNYGYTF.

The CDR3 sequence is CASSLGQGLYEQYF. Here the CDR3 DNA reads TGCGCCAGCAGCTTGGGGCAGGGACTCTACGAGCAGTACTTC. The chain has TRBV5-1 and TRBJ2-7, with D perhaps TRBD2 (6 bases). The germline CDR1 and CDR2 sequences are SGHRS and YFSETQ. Trimming left V 0 bases short and J 3 bases short, with 10 bases between. CDR3 length: 14 amino acids.

The rearrangement joins TRBV15 to TRBJ2-5; perhaps TRBD1 as D (5 bases). The V gene's germline CDR1 is LNHNV and CDR2 YYDKDF (reference sequence). Trimming took off 1 base at V and 5 bases at J, with 14 bases between the two ends. CDR3 size: 15 residues. The CDR3 spells CATSRGRTMWETQYF. The CDR3 bases are TGTGCCACCAGCAGAGGCAGGACAATGTGGGAGACCCAGTACTTC.

This chain links TRBV29-1 with TRBJ2-1; no clear D gene. The CDR3 covers 10 residues. Trimming pared 8 bases from V and 3 bases from J, leaving 5 bases between. CDR1 is SQVTM, CDR2 ANQGSEA, per germline. The CDR3 spells CSFSYNEQFF. The DNA of the CDR3 is TGCAGCTTCAGCTACAATGAGCAGTTCTTC.

The chain has TRBV7-2 and TRBJ1-1; 7 nucleotides match TRBD1. The CDR3 has 13 residues. The V gene end was trimmed by 7 bases and the J gene end by 3 bases; junction bases not matched to a gene: 5. The V gene's germline CDR1 is SGHTA and CDR2 FQGNSA. The CDR3 DNA reads as TGTGCCAGCACCCCAGGGGGGTACACTGAAGCTTTCTTT. Its protein product is CASTPGGYTEAFF.

The V gene is TRBV30, the J gene TRBJ2-5; a possible D gene is TRBD1 (6 bases). The J call could be wrong; TRBJ2-7 is a better fit for the DNA end. Germline V lookup: CDR1 GTSNPN, CDR2 SVGIG (reference sequence). The CDR3 is made up of 13 amino acids. CDR3 amino acids: CAWSWGRIYEQYF. The CDR3 coding sequence is TGTGCCTGGAGTTGGGGGCGGATCTACGAGCAGTACTTC.

V and J are TRBV27 and TRBJ2-7, with TRBD1 as a possible D gene (6 bases). Deletions cut 8 bases from V and 7 bases from J, with 21 bases between. Germline CDR1 is MNHEY and CDR2 is SMNVEV (reference sequence). This CDR3 comprises 14 residues. CDR3: CASGGTGLLGEQYF. In DNA, the CDR3 is TGTGCCAGCGGGGGCACAGGTTTATTGGGTGAGCAGTACTTC.

V and J are TRBV29-1 and TRBJ2-1, with D perhaps TRBD2 (6 bases). The CDR3 extends over 15 amino acids. Per germline, CDR1 SQVTM and CDR2 ANQGSEA. V lost 1 base to trimming and J lost 8 bases, with 18 bases between them. The DNA for the CDR3 is TGCAGCGTTGAAGGTCCCGGGACTCCTGGGGATGAGCAGTTCTTC. Translating gives CSVEGPGTPGDEQFF.

The rearrangement joins TRBV2 to TRBJ2-1, with 7 bases fitting TRBD1. V lost 10 bases to trimming and J lost 6 bases; unmatched junction nucleotides: 6. The CDR3 contains 12 residues. Germline values: CDR1 SNHLY, CDR2 FYNNEI. Here the CDR3 reads CATPGQINEQFF. CDR3 sequence (DNA): TGTGCCACCCCGGGACAGATCAATGAGCAGTTCTTC.

The V gene is TRBV2, the J gene TRBJ2-5, with 7 positions matching TRBD1. This CDR3 spans 13 amino acids. Per germline, CDR1 SNHLY and CDR2 FYNNEI. Losses at the gene ends were 7 bases for V and 1 base for J; bases not matched to a gene: 3. The CDR3 here is CASKTGLQETQYF. The CDR3 nucleotides read TGTGCCAGCAAGACAGGGCTCCAAGAGACCCAGTACTTC.